This TCR beta chain was profiled in a study of blood T cell repertoires in COVID-19. Overall study context: Donors in the United States, Italy and Spain gave samples during acute or convalescent COVID-19.

Method: immunoSEQ multiplex PCR; TCRdb's copy keeps in-frame clones and lacks some. The sample has about 300,000 clones, 70% to 90% seen once. This clone occurred many times. The CDR3 spans 13 residues. V gave up 5 bases and J gave up 12 bases, with 14 bases separating them. Per germline, CDR1 MDHEN and CDR2 SYDVKM. The sequencing sample was made of peripheral blood. The rearrangement joins TRBV28 to TRBJ1-6; D ambiguous. The clonotype was recovered from a woman aged 30 to 39 who had recovered from COVID-19. CDR3 sequence: CASSPPTRGPLHF. In DNA, the CDR3 is TGTGCCAGCAGTCCTCCGACTCGGGGACCCCTCCACTTT. Full variable domain (remainder filled in from reference TRBV28 and TRBJ1-6): DVKVTQSSRYLVKRTGEKVFLECVQDMDHENMFWYRQDPGLGLRLIYFSYDVKMKEKGDIPEGYSVSREKKERFSLILESASTNQTSMYLCASSPPTRGPLHFGNGTRLTVT.